The sequence of this TCR beta chain was determined in a study of cytomegalovirus exposure and HLA in healthy donors. Study at large: Sequencing of about 179 million T cells in an earlier analysis found around 120 million unique TCR beta sequences.

The CDR3 is made up of 15 amino acids. Between the trimmed V and J ends, which lost 2 bases and 3 bases, there was a span of 13 bases. The germline V gene has CDR1 MNHEY and CDR2 SMNVEV (reference sequence). The PCR contained 60 Vbeta and 13 Jbeta primers. The repertoire was sequenced with immunoSEQ multiplex PCR; TCRdb's copy has only in-frame clones and lacks some. The sample lists approximately 150,000 clones; approximately 80% were seen once. This receptor was obtained from a woman aged 30 to 39 in good health and CMV-seronegative. This chain connects TRBV27 to TRBJ1-1, with unresolved D. Sample: PBMCs. In DNA form, the CDR3 reads TGTGCCAGCAGTTTAGGGCAACATTCGGACACTGAAGCTTTCTTT. Translation: CASSLGQHSDTEAFF.